This record looks at one TCR beta chain sequence and its context. The data were taken from a study of blood T cell repertoires in COVID-19. On the study more broadly: The United States, Italy and Spain provided the acute and convalescent COVID-19 samples.

Under the authors' procedure: By means of reference gene primer amplification, nucleated cell counts were estimated. Clones were sequenced by immunoSEQ multiplex PCR, and TCRdb holds only the in-frame ones, with some missing. That table furnishes V, J and clone size, whereas the DNA furnished D and trimming. The sample shows 120,000 to 150,000 clones, about 87% of them seen only once. The TCR comes from a woman in her fifties or sixties with acute or convalescent COVID-19. Sequencing was performed on peripheral blood.

Written as DNA, the CDR3 is TGTGCCAGCAGCGTGGGGACAGGGGACAAACTGTTTTTT. This sequence encodes CASSVGTGDKLFF. The chain is built from TRBV9 and TRBJ1-4, with TRBD1 matching over 10 bases. The germline CDR1 and CDR2 sequences are SGDLS and YYNGEE. The V and J ends lost 2 bases and 11 bases, in that order; junction bases with no gene match: 3. This CDR3 contains 13 residues. The full variable domain, rest sourced from reference TRBV9 and TRBJ1-4, is DSGVTQTPKHLITATGQRVTLRCSPRSGDLSVYWYQQSLDQGLQFLIQYYNGEERAKGNILERFSAQQFPDLHSELNLSSLELGDSALYFCASSVGTGDKLFFGSGTQLSVL.